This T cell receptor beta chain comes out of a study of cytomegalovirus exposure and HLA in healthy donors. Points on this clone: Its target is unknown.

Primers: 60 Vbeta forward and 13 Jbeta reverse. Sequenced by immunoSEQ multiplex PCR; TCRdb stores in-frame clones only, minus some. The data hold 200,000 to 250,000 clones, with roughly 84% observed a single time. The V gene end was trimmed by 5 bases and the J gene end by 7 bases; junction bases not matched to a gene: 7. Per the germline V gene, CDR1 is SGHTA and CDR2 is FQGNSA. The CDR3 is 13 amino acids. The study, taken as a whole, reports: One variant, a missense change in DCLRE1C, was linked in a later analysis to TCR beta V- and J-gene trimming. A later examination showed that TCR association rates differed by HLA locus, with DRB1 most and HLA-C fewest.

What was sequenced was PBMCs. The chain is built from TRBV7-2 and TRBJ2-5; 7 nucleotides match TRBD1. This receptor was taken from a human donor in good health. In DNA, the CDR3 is TGTGCCAGCAGCCCAGGGCCAGGGGGGACCCAGTACTTC. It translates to CASSPGPGGTQYF.